This T cell receptor beta chain is from a study of CD4+ T cells in melanoma. Libraries were prepared by immunoSEQ multiplex PCR; TCRdb keeps only in-frame clonotypes and omits some of them. The sample holds about 21,000 clones, roughly 78% seen once. This TCR derives from a human donor with melanoma.

Written as DNA, the CDR3 is TGTGCCAGCAGCCCAGGGACAGTGCAAGAGACCCAGTACTTC. Protein product: CASSPGTVQETQYF. V is TRBV7-9 and J is TRBJ2-5, with 7 bases lining up with TRBD1. Germline trimming cut 5 bases from V and 2 bases from J; bases unmatched to any gene: 5. CDR1 is SEHNR, CDR2 FQNEAQ, per germline (reference sequence). CDR3 length equals 14 residues.